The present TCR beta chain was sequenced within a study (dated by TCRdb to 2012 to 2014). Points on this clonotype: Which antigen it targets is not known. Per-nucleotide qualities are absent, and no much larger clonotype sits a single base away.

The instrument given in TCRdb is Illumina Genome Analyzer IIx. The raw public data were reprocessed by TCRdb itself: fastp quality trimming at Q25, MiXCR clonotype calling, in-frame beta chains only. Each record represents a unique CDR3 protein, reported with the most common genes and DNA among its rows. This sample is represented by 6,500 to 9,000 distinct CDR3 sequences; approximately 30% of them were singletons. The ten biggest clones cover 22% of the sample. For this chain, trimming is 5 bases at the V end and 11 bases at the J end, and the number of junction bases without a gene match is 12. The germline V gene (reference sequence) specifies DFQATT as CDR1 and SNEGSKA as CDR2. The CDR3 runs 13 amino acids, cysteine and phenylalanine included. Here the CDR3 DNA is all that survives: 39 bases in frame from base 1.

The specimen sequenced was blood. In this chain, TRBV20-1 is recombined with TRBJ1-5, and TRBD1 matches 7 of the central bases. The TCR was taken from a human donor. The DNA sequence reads TGCAGTGCTGGCGACAGGGTACAAGAGACCCAGCATTTT. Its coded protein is CSAGDRVQETQHF.